This T cell receptor (beta chain) emerged from a study of identical twins. Unique molecular identifiers were in the cDNA, with template-switch universal primer binding. TCRdb analysed the 5' RACE reads with MiXCR anew, one entry per CDR3 protein. This table holds 650,000 to 800,000 distinct CDR3 sequences, 8.6% found once. This CDR3 has 16 amino acids. CDR1 is SGHDN, CDR2 FVKESK, per germline. V was pared by 0 bases and J by 4 bases, with 13 bases between. This clonotype was recorded a few times. This sample also belongs to another study, concerning yellow fever vaccine responses in identical twins.

The chain has TRBV14 and TRBJ2-1; D is perhaps TRBD2 (6 bases). This clonotype was obtained from a woman between 18 and 30 years old in good health. Sequencing was done on a sample of PBMCs. The CDR3 sequence is CASSQERDWQYNEQFF. As DNA, the CDR3 is TGTGCCAGCAGCCAAGAAAGGGACTGGCAATACAATGAGCAGTTCTTC.